This TCR beta chain was retrieved from a study of T cell repertoires in cytomegalovirus infection. Regarding the study as a whole: HLA-C-restricted CMV-specific TCR beta clonotypes prevailed in the ex vivo response.

This clonotype was seen at least ten times. Its antigen is unknown. In TCRdb, the reads were re-called with MiXCR into one record per CDR3 protein. This table has hundreds of thousands of distinct CDR3 sequences, roughly 31% appearing once. Germline assignment: CDR1 SGHTA and CDR2 FQGNSA. V was cut by 5 bases and J by 5 bases, with 3 bases left in between. The CDR3 is 10 residues long. The clonotype was recovered from a human donor in good health (CMV status not recorded). Some clones in this sample may be carry-over from other donors' samples. This material consisted of cultured CD8+ T cells from PBMCs, taken from culture after CMV antigen stimulation. V and J are TRBV7-2 and TRBJ2-5; D call uncertain. In DNA form, the CDR3 reads TGTGCCAGCAGCCCGGAGACCCAGTACTTC. Its translation is CASSPETQYF.